Listed below are T cell receptor beta chains from one sample, sequenced in a study of T cells after somatic rescue of genetic block. Data came from immunoSEQ multiplex PCR; TCRdb stores just in-frame clones and leaves some out. The sample lists tens of thousands of clones, approximately 91% seen once, with 2.5% to 3% in the top ten. The source material was peripheral blood mononuclear cells (PBMCs). These receptor sequences come from a man in his thirties or forties. CDR3s leave out the opening cysteine and the closing phenylalanine or tryptophan. The order of the fields is CDR3 protein, J gene, CDR3 length, V gene.

ASRFQGKTNEKLF	TRBJ1-4	13	TRBV7-8
ASSLGGLAYNEQF	TRBJ2-1	13	TRBV11-3
ASSYSGTGEGTGELF	TRBJ2-2	15	TRBV6-7
ASSFRSGELF	TRBJ2-2	10	TRBV27
ASSVAWGQGENEQF	TRBJ2-1	14	TRBV9
ASSDDGALYEQY	TRBJ2-7	12	TRBV6-5
ASSLSLAGFGEQF	TRBJ2-1	13	TRBV28
ASSLSLASEQF	TRBJ2-1	11	TRBV7-9
ASSSRPTTDTQY	TRBJ2-3	12	TRBV14
ASSSPRVGYEQY	TRBJ2-7	12	TRBV6-1
ASSLSLRAQY	TRBJ2-5	10	TRBV28
ASSEWGWENYEQY	TRBJ2-7	13	TRBV2
ASTGGGANVLT	TRBJ2-6	11	TRBV27
ASSSKGQLNTEAF	TRBJ1-1	13	TRBV5-4
ASSPLSGTVWNEQF	TRBJ2-1	14	TRBV19
ASSTRTSLADTQY	TRBJ2-3	13	TRBV9
ATSPWTSGWSGELF	TRBJ2-2	14	TRBV5-8
ASSATGVGYEQY	TRBJ2-7	12	TRBV28
ASSSVQGMNTEAF	TRBJ1-1	13	TRBV28
ASSLNPGQKNYGYT	TRBJ1-2	14	TRBV5-1
ASSSHNRDRYNNQETQY	TRBJ2-5	17	TRBV7-3
ASSRSGTDPGGQF	TRBJ2-1	13	TRBV27
ASRASGGGTGELF	TRBJ2-2	13	TRBV28
ASSFGLARSTGELF	TRBJ2-2	14	TRBV7-7
ASSKGTSGANVLT	TRBJ2-6	13	TRBV21-1
ASSPQETQY	TRBJ2-5	9	TRBV7-9
ASSISGRTYETQY	TRBJ2-5	13	TRBV27
ASSYSEGTSTEAF	TRBJ1-1	13	TRBV6-5
ASSPFGNSKNIQY	TRBJ2-4	13	TRBV5-5
ASVEVIPSNSPLH	TRBJ1-6	13	TRBV10-2
ASSSTSGTQY	TRBJ2-3	10	TRBV11-3
AWGRPNQPQH	TRBJ1-5	10	TRBV30
ASSEGQGAYEQY	TRBJ2-7	12	TRBV2
ASRFSGEAF	TRBJ1-1	9	TRBV2
ASSQLLQGPLETQY	TRBJ2-5	14	TRBV14
ASSNRKNTEAF	TRBJ1-1	11	TRBV6-5
ASSVDLAGGNTDTQY	TRBJ2-3	15	TRBV9
ASLIAGGYEQY	TRBJ2-7	11	TRBV6-1
ASSFEAGRGYGYT	TRBJ1-2	13	TRBV7-9
ASSSPGGGSGNTIY	TRBJ1-3	14	TRBV7-8
ASSQDLGTGHYEQY	TRBJ2-7	14	TRBV4-3
ASSVSGRADTQY	TRBJ2-3	12	TRBV9
ASSSDPGINSPLH	TRBJ1-6	13	TRBV5-1
ASRPGQNPRETQY	TRBJ2-5	13	TRBV6-5
ASSEGQGGYYGYT	TRBJ1-2	13	TRBV10-2